Sequencing of this TCR beta chain was carried out in a study of control samples from healthy donors and cancer patients. The CDR3 consists of 14 residues. Germline V CDR1 and CDR2: MNHEY, SMNVEV (reference sequence). The V end was cut by 4 bases, the J end by 5 bases, with 12 bases between. The table came from immunoSEQ multiplex PCR; TCRdb's copy has only in-frame clones and leaves some out. This sample yields 120,000 to 150,000 clones, of which 90% to 95% are seen a single time; almost 6% belongs to the top ten. The sequence was obtained from a man younger than 30 in good health. This sequence joins TRBV27 and TRBJ1-3; D gene uncertain. Source material: blood. CDR3 DNA: TGTGCCAGCAGTTCCACCACAGCCCGAAACACCATATATTTT. Protein sequence: CASSSTTARNTIYF.